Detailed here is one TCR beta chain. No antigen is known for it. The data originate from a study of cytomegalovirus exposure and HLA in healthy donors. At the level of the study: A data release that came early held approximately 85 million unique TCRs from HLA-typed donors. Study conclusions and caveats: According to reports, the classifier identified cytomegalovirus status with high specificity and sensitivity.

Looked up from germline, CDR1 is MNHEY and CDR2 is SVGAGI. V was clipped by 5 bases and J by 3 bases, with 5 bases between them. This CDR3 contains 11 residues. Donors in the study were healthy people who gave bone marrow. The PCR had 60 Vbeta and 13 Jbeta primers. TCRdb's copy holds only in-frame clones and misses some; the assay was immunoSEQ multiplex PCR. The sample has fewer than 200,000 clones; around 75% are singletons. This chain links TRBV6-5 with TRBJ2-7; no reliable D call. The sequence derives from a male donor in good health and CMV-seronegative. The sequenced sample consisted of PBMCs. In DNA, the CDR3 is TGTGCCAGCAGTGGCCGCTACGAGCAGTACTTC. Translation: CASSGRYEQYF.